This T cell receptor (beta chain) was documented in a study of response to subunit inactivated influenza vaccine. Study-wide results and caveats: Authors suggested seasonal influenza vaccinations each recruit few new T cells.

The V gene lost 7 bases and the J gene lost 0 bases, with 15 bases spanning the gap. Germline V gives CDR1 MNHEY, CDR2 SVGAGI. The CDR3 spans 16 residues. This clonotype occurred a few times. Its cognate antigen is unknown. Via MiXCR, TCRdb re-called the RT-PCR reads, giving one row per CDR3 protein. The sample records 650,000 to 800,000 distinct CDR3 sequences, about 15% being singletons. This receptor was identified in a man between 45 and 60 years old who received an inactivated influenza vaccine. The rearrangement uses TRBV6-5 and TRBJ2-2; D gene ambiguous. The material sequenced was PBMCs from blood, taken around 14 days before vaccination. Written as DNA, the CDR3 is TGTGCCAGCACTTTAGGACGGTTCGCGAACACCGGGGAGCTGTTTTTT. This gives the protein CASTLGRFANTGELFF.